The 18 T cell receptor beta chains below come from one sample, sequenced in a study of OX40 agonist ivuxolimab in advanced cancers. Here immunoSEQ multiplex PCR was the method, and the copy in TCRdb shows in-frame clones only, minus some. The sample consists of around 150,000 clones, 90% to 95% of them appearing once. Sequencing used CD4+ or CD8+ T cells sorted from blood, obtained in a trial of the OX40 agonist ivuxolimab. The receptors derive from an adult with an advanced solid tumor such as melanoma, head and neck, liver or kidney cancer.

The chain links TRBV19 to TRBJ1-2, with 12 bases lining up with TRBD1. The length of the CDR3 is 14 residues. The V segment lost 4 bases and the J segment 4 bases; nucleotides outside the gene matches: 1. The germline V gene encodes CDR1 LNHDA and CDR2 SQIVND (reference sequence). CDR3 DNA: TGTGCCAGTAGTAAGGGACAGGGGGCCTATGGCTACACCTTC. It encodes CASSKGQGAYGYTF.

The rearrangement joins TRBV7-2 to TRBJ1-2, with D tentatively TRBD1 (6 bases). CDR1 SGHTA and CDR2 FQGNSA come from the germline V gene. The CDR3 loop spans 15 amino acids. V lost 5 bases, J lost 4 bases, and 17 bases lay in between. The CDR3 sequence: CASSPGTLRGYGYTF. CDR3 nucleotides: TGTGCCAGCAGCCCCGGGACACTGAGGGGCTATGGCTACACCTTC.

The chain links TRBV2 to TRBJ1-2; D is unclear. Trimming removed 1 base at V and 7 bases at J, with 13 bases between. Looked up from germline, CDR1 is SNHLY and CDR2 is FYNNEI. CDR3 length: 14 residues. In DNA form, the CDR3 reads TGTGCCAGCAGTGAAGGAAGGTACTTCGGTGGCTACACCTTC. Translating it yields CASSEGRYFGGYTF.

The CDR3 loop reads CASSRPQGQGVTYGYTF. The CDR3 nucleotides are TGTGCCAGCAGCCGCCCCCAGGGGCAGGGGGTTACCTATGGCTACACCTTC. V usage is TRBV7-2 and J usage is TRBJ1-2; 7 positions agree with TRBD1. V shed 5 bases and J 4 bases; nucleotides not matched to a gene: 16. The CDR3 covers 17 residues. Per germline, CDR1 SGHTA and CDR2 FQGNSA.

The J gene is TRBJ2-2, the V gene TRBV5-1; a possible D gene is TRBD1 (6 bases). Germline V gene lookup returns CDR1 SGHRS and CDR2 YFSETQ. CDR3 length: 13 residues. The V and J ends lost 4 bases and 6 bases respectively, with 10 bases between them. The CDR3 DNA sequence: TGCGCCAGCAGCCCACAGGGTGCCGGGGAGCTGTTTTTT. Protein: CASSPQGAGELFF.

The V gene is TRBV19, the J gene TRBJ2-7; D gene unclear. The CDR3 covers 16 residues. The germline CDR1 and CDR2 sequences are LNHDA and SQIVND (reference sequence). V lost 1 base and J lost 0, with 13 bases in between. For the CDR3, the DNA is TGTGCCAGTAGTATAGTGTCGGGCGTGAGCTCCTACGAGCAGTACTTC. It codes for CASSIVSGVSSYEQYF.

The J gene is TRBJ2-4, the V gene TRBV9; D is tentatively TRBD1 or TRBD2 (5 bases each). Trimming removed 0 bases from V and 1 base from J, with 14 bases in between. Germline V gene data show CDR1 as SGDLS and CDR2 as YYNGEE. The CDR3 totals 17 residues. The CDR3 protein is CASSVGVGTGAKNIQYF. Written as DNA, the CDR3 is TGTGCCAGCAGCGTAGGGGTAGGGACGGGGGCCAAAAACATTCAGTACTTC.

The chain links TRBV6-5 to TRBJ1-4; 8 bases are a match to TRBD1. The CDR3 runs to 14 residues. The V and J ends lost 5 bases and 4 bases, in that order; junction bases with no gene match: 3. CDR1 is MNHEY, CDR2 SVGAGI, per germline. The chain's CDR3 is CASSRQGFNEKLFF. The DNA of the CDR3 is TGTGCCAGCAGTCGACAGGGGTTTAATGAAAAACTGTTTTTT.

The genes are TRBV19 and TRBJ2-7; D perhaps matches TRBD1 (6 bases). The CDR3 spans 14 residues. With 2 bases removed from V and 2 bases from J, the gap between germline ends came to 10 bases. CDR1 and CDR2 from the germline V gene are LNHDA and SQIVND (reference sequence). This chain's CDR3 is CASSITTGTYEQYF. The CDR3 DNA sequence: TGTGCCAGTAGTATAACGACAGGTACCTACGAGCAGTACTTC.

The J gene is TRBJ1-1, the V gene TRBV14; no reliable D call. The CDR3 is made up of 14 amino acids. V shed 4 bases and J shed 3 bases, with 12 bases lying between them. Germline assignment: CDR1 SGHDN and CDR2 FVKESK. The CDR3 sequence: CASSRQRPDTEAFF. Written as DNA, the CDR3 is TGTGCCAGCAGCCGGCAAAGGCCGGACACTGAAGCTTTCTTT.

This sequence joins TRBV7-2 and TRBJ1-6, with D possibly TRBD1 on 6 matching bases. Germline V gene sequence: CDR1 SGHTA, CDR2 FQGNSA. Trimming shortened V by 1 base and J by 7 bases, and 11 bases separated the two germline ends. This CDR3 spans 15 amino acids. This CDR3 is CASSLDRVGNSPLHF. The CDR3 DNA follows: TGTGCCAGCAGCTTAGACAGGGTAGGGAATTCACCCCTCCACTTT.

The rearrangement uses TRBV7-9 and TRBJ2-1, with D possibly matching TRBD2 (5 bases). This CDR3 has 16 amino acids. With 5 bases removed from V and 7 bases from J, the gap between germline ends came to 21 bases. Germline V gene lookup returns CDR1 SEHNR and CDR2 FQNEAQ (reference sequence). The CDR3, as DNA: TGTGCCAGCAGCCGCGGACTCTCCCCCGTTAGGAATGAGCAGTTCTTC. The encoded protein is CASSRGLSPVRNEQFF.

The chain recombines TRBV7-8 with TRBJ2-7; a weak D match, TRBD1 (6 bases). Germline CDR1 is SGHVS and CDR2 is FQNEAQ. This CDR3 spans 13 amino acids. V was clipped by 7 bases and J by 3 bases, with 13 bases between them. CDR3 region: CASNNRVSYEQYF. DNA of the CDR3: TGTGCCAGCAACAACAGGGTTAGCTACGAGCAGTACTTC.

The DNA of the CDR3 is TGTGCCAGCAGTGTGACCCCGAGGGATACGCAGTATTTT. The encoded protein is CASSVTPRDTQYF. The V and J genes are TRBV2 and TRBJ2-3; D is uncertain. Germline values: CDR1 SNHLY, CDR2 FYNNEI. This CDR3 region has 13 residues. V lost 4 bases to trimming and J lost 6 bases, with 11 bases between them. Based on the CDR3 plus reference TRBV2 and TRBJ2-3, the full variable domain is EPEVTQTPSHQVTQMGQEVILRCVPISNHLYFYWYRQILGQKVEFLVSFYNNEISEKSEIFDDQFSVERPDGSNFTLKIRSTKLEDSAMYFCASSVTPRDTQYFGPGTRLTVL.

The chain couples TRBV28 to TRBJ2-3, with unresolved D. Trimming removed 5 bases from V and 0 bases from J, with 9 bases in between. CDR3 length: 14 residues. Per germline, CDR1 MDHEN and CDR2 SYDVKM. The CDR3 coding sequence is TGTGCCAGCAGTCCCGGCGGTAGCACAGATACGCAGTATTTT. Translating gives CASSPGGSTDTQYF.

Only one count was recorded for this clone. The genes are TRBV6-6 and TRBJ1-5; D not certain. There are 14 residues in the CDR3. V lost 5 bases, J lost 5 bases, and 13 bases lay in between. Germline CDR1 and CDR2: MNHNY and SVGAGI (reference sequence). The DNA of the CDR3 is TGTGCCAGCAGTACATTCCCCAGTGATCAGCCCCAGCATTTT. It specifies CASSTFPSDQPQHF.

CDR3 residues: CASSLAGQAYEQYF. CDR3 sequence (DNA): TGTGCCAGCAGCTTAGCCGGGCAGGCCTACGAGCAGTACTTC. The chain links TRBV7-2 to TRBJ2-7; no definite D call. This CDR3 region has 14 residues. The germline V gene encodes CDR1 SGHTA and CDR2 FQGNSA. V lost 0 bases and J lost 2, with 8 bases in between.

The chain combines TRBV7-8 with TRBJ1-2; D possibly corresponds to TRBD1 (5 bases). Trimming cost V 5 bases and J 4 bases, with 14 bases left between them. There are 14 residues in the CDR3. CDR1 SGHVS and CDR2 FQNEAQ come from the germline V gene. The CDR3 protein is CASSTNRGVYGYTF. The CDR3 nucleotides read TGTGCCAGCAGCACAAATCGGGGGGTCTATGGCTACACCTTC.